The 32 T cell receptor beta chains presented below share a single source sample, sequenced in a study of naive CD8 T cells in extremely preterm neonates. Sequencing used immunoSEQ multiplex PCR; TCRdb keeps in-frame clones, though not all of them. This sample yields roughly 6,800 clones, of which around 98% are seen a single time; around 0.33% belongs to the top ten. The sequencing input was naive CD8+ T cells from blood. The source of these receptors is a human donor in good health.

The genes are TRBV28 and TRBJ1-4; no firm D call. The germline V and J ends were trimmed by 2 bases and 4 bases, with 14 bases remaining between them. CDR3 length: 16 residues. The germline CDR1 and CDR2 sequences are MDHEN and SYDVKM. The CDR3 loop is CASSLPVAGNNEKLFF. The CDR3 nucleotides read TGTGCCAGCAGTTTACCAGTGGCAGGAAATAATGAAAAACTGTTTTTT.

The chain recombines TRBV4-3 with TRBJ2-3; 11 bases line up with TRBD2. The germline V gene encodes CDR1 LGHNA and CDR2 YSLEER. The CDR3 is made up of 17 amino acids. With 3 bases clipped from V and 4 bases from J, the junction kept 9 bases outside the gene matches. CDR3 protein: CASSQDQLAGAADTQYF. Written as DNA, the CDR3 is TGCGCCAGCAGCCAGGACCAACTAGCGGGGGCTGCAGATACGCAGTATTTT.

The chain uses TRBV10-3 and TRBJ2-7; weak D call: TRBD1 (5 bases). Germline CDR1 ENHRY, CDR2 SYGVKD. This CDR3 spans 15 amino acids. V was shortened by 2 bases and J by 0 bases, with 11 bases between the two germline ends. CDR3 bases: TGTGCCATCAGTGAGGGCACAGACAGCTCCTACGAGCAGTACTTC. Translation: CAISEGTDSSYEQYF.

The chain has TRBV25-1 and TRBJ1-2, with 9 positions matching TRBD1. J lost 10 bases, V lost 4 bases, and 10 bases had no gene match. Germline V CDR1 and CDR2: MGHDK, SYGVNS. The CDR3 is 14 amino acids. The CDR3, as DNA: TGTGCCAGCAGTGTGGGACAGGGACGATTGGACTACACCTTC. This encodes CASSVGQGRLDYTF.

This sequence joins TRBV6-1 and TRBJ1-1; D is undetermined. With 2 bases removed from V and 1 base from J, the gap between germline ends came to 11 bases. Germline V CDR1 and CDR2: MNHNS, SASEGT. This CDR3 comprises 15 residues. CDR3 residues: CASSELIPGNTEAFF. The CDR3 DNA follows: TGTGCCAGCAGTGAATTGATACCCGGGAACACTGAAGCTTTCTTT.

The chain recombines TRBV9 with TRBJ2-3, with 8 positions matching TRBD2. This CDR3 is 15 amino acids long. J was trimmed by 2 bases and V by 0 bases; bases with no gene match: 2. Germline V gives CDR1 SGDLS, CDR2 YYNGEE. Here the CDR3 DNA reads TGTGCCAGCAGCGTAGGGCGGGGGGCCACAGATACGCAGTATTTT. It is translated as CASSVGRGATDTQYF.

The chain joins TRBV27 to TRBJ2-7, with TRBD1 matching 9 bases. CDR3 length equals 15 residues. Trimming cost V 5 bases and J 3 bases; bases outside gene matches: 8. The V gene's germline CDR1 is MNHEY and CDR2 SMNVEV (reference sequence). The CDR3 protein is CASSATGGLFYEQYF. CDR3 DNA sequence: TGTGCCAGCAGTGCGACAGGGGGACTTTTCTACGAGCAGTACTTC.

The chain joins TRBV19 to TRBJ2-7; D call uncertain. Germline loops: CDR1 LNHDA, CDR2 SQIVND (reference sequence). CDR3 length equals 14 residues. The germline V and J ends were trimmed by 1 base and 0 bases, with 7 bases remaining between them. The CDR3 DNA sequence: TGTGCCAGTAGTATAGGGTACAACTCCTACGAGCAGTACTTC. It encodes CASSIGYNSYEQYF.

J is TRBJ2-1 and V is TRBV5-6, with 8 bases aligning to TRBD1. This CDR3 spans 11 amino acids. J was trimmed by 15 bases and V by 2 bases; bases with no gene match: 4. Germline loops: CDR1 SGHDT, CDR2 YYEEEE. CDR3 bases: TGTGCCAGCAGCTTCCGGGACAGGCCGTTCTTC. It is translated as CASSFRDRPFF. Together with reference TRBV5-6 and TRBJ2-1, the CDR3 gives the full variable domain: DAGVTQSPTHLIKTRGQQVTLRCSPKSGHDTVSWYQQALGQGPQFIFQYYEEEERQRGNFPDRFSGHQFPNYSSELNVNALLLGDSALYLCASSFRDRPFFGPGTRLTVL.

This chain uses TRBV5-4 with TRBJ1-1; the match to TRBD1 covers 9 bases. Germline CDR1 is SGHNT and CDR2 is YYREEE (reference sequence). V was clipped by 4 bases and J by 10 bases; unmatched bases: 8. The CDR3 runs 13 residues. CDR3 in amino acids: CASSATGGGGAFF. The CDR3 nucleotides are TGTGCCAGCAGCGCCACAGGGGGCGGAGGAGCTTTCTTT.

The chain employs TRBV15 and TRBJ2-3; 8 nucleotides line up with TRBD2. V lost 0 bases and J lost 4; bases outside the gene matches: 15. CDR1 and CDR2 from the germline V gene are LNHNV and YYDKDF (reference sequence). This CDR3 has 19 residues. The CDR3 region is CATSRDSLPTGGLADTQYF. DNA of the CDR3: TGTGCCACCAGCAGAGATTCCCTTCCGACGGGGGGGCTCGCAGATACGCAGTATTTT. The whole variable domain, filled in from reference TRBV15 and TRBJ2-3, reads DAMVIQNPRYQVTQFGKPVTLSCSQTLNHNVMYWYQQKSSQAPKLLFHYYDKDFNNEADTPDNFQSRRPNTSFCFLDIRSPGLGDTAMYLCATSRDSLPTGGLADTQYFGPGTRLTVL.

The chain uses TRBV7-3 and TRBJ2-1, with 12 bases aligning to TRBD2. CDR1 is SGHTA and CDR2 is FQGTGA in the germline V gene. This CDR3 has 16 amino acids. The junction had 7 bases not matched to a gene; V was cut back by 2 bases and J by 8 bases. DNA for the CDR3: TGTGCCAGCAGCTTAGGCACTAGCGGGGGGCCCTATGAGCAGTTCTTC. Its translation is CASSLGTSGGPYEQFF.

The rearrangement links TRBV5-6 to TRBJ1-5, with D perhaps matching TRBD1 (6 bases). The CDR3 length is 14 residues. Per the germline V gene, CDR1 is SGHDT and CDR2 is YYEEEE. V lost 0 bases and J 4 bases, leaving 8 bases between the germline ends. The chain's CDR3 is CASSLGTANQPQHF. The DNA for the CDR3 is TGTGCCAGCAGCTTGGGGACAGCTAATCAGCCCCAGCATTTT.

The CDR3 DNA is TGTGCCAGCAGCTCAGCGGGGGGGCCAGATACGCAGTATTTT. Residues: CASSSAGGPDTQYF. The J gene is TRBJ2-3, the V gene TRBV7-2, with 10 bases matching TRBD2. This CDR3 region has 14 residues. V lost 4 bases to trimming and J lost 4 bases; unmatched junction nucleotides: 2. From germline, CDR1 is SGHTA and CDR2 FQGNSA.

The chain combines TRBV30 with TRBJ1-3; no definite D call. Deletions cut 5 bases from V and 0 bases from J, with 8 bases between. The germline gives CDR1 GTSNPN, CDR2 SVGIG (reference sequence). The CDR3 has 13 amino acids. CDR3: CAWGQFSGNTIYF. The CDR3 DNA follows: TGTGCCTGGGGGCAATTCTCTGGAAACACCATATATTTT.

The chain uses TRBV7-6 and TRBJ1-4; tentatively, D is TRBD1 (5 bases). With 2 bases removed from V and 11 bases from J, the gap between germline ends came to 6 bases. Germline V lookup: CDR1 SGHVS, CDR2 FNYEAQ. This CDR3 has 11 amino acids. CDR3 loop: CASSLRGKLFF. CDR3 in DNA: TGTGCCAGCAGCTTACGGGGGAAACTGTTTTTT.

This sequence joins TRBV4-1 and TRBJ1-2; the D gene is possibly TRBD1 (6 bases). Germline CDR1 reads MGHRA; CDR2 reads YSYEKL. V gave up 4 bases and J gave up 0 bases, with 21 bases separating them. This CDR3 comprises 18 residues. The CDR3 loop is CASSLGLGTIDPNYGYTF. CDR3 DNA: TGCGCCAGCAGCCTCGGCCTGGGGACAATCGACCCTAACTATGGCTACACCTTC.

The rearrangement joins TRBV7-3 to TRBJ2-1; possible D gene TRBD1, 5 bases. The CDR3 is 16 amino acids. Trimming stripped 0 bases from V and 8 bases from J, with 17 bases between. From germline, CDR1 is SGHTA and CDR2 FQGTGA. In DNA form, the CDR3 reads TGTGCCAGCAGCTTAACGTGGCAGGGCGTGGTCCATGAGCAGTTCTTC. This gives the protein CASSLTWQGVVHEQFF.

The chain couples TRBV29-1 to TRBJ2-3; TRBD1 agrees at 7 bases. The V gene end was trimmed by 6 bases and the J gene end by 3 bases; junction bases not matched to a gene: 12. The CDR3 has 15 residues. Germline V gives CDR1 SQVTM, CDR2 ANQGSEA. CDR3 sequence: CSVERRGGDTDTQYF. CDR3 bases: TGCAGCGTCGAAAGGAGAGGGGGCGATACAGATACGCAGTATTTT.

The V and J genes are TRBV19 and TRBJ2-7, with 10 bases identical to TRBD1. From germline, CDR1 is LNHDA and CDR2 SQIVND (reference sequence). Trimming removed 7 bases from V and 4 bases from J; junction bases left unmatched: 7. The CDR3 has 14 residues. CDR3 sequence reads: CASMSGTGEYEQYF. Written as DNA, the CDR3 is TGTGCCAGTATGAGCGGGACAGGGGAATACGAGCAGTACTTC. The full variable domain, its missing parts supplied by reference TRBV19 and TRBJ2-7, is DGGITQSPKYLFRKEGQNVTLSCEQNLNHDAMYWYRQDPGQGLRLIYYSQIVNDFQKGDIAEGYSVSREKKESFPLTVTSAQKNPTAFYLCASMSGTGEYEQYFGPGTRLTVT.

V is TRBV7-9 and J is TRBJ2-6; 9 bases align to TRBD1. Unmatched junction bases numbered 11, after V lost 6 bases and J lost 5 bases. Germline V gene sequence: CDR1 SEHNR, CDR2 FQNEAQ (reference sequence). This CDR3 has 17 residues. CDR3 sequence: CASSPGTGIEWANVLTF. In nucleotides, the CDR3 is TGTGCCAGCAGTCCAGGGACAGGGATTGAGTGGGCCAACGTCCTGACTTTC.

This rearrangement joins TRBV7-8 to TRBJ2-1; 11 bases align to TRBD2. The ends lost 5 bases at V and 8 bases at J; junction bases unmatched: 8. Germline CDR1 is SGHVS and CDR2 is FQNEAQ. This CDR3 is 15 amino acids long. The DNA of the CDR3 is TGTGCCAGCAGCCAATTAGCGGGGGGGCGTGATGAGCAGTTCTTC. Encoded protein: CASSQLAGGRDEQFF.

The gene calls are TRBV12-2 and TRBJ2-1; TRBD2, the table's D call, lacks a check against the DNA. TRBV12-2 is deemed a pseudogene. CDR3 length: 21 residues. The CDR3 DNA is TGTGCAAGTCGCTCCCAAAGTAGGGGGACTAGCGGGGGGCTGTTCTACAATGAGCAGTTCTTC. It encodes CASRSQSRGTSGGLFYNEQFF.

The chain combines TRBV27 with TRBJ2-3; perhaps TRBD2 as D (5 bases). Looked up from germline, CDR1 is MNHEY and CDR2 is SMNVEV (reference sequence). The CDR3 runs to 16 residues. The germline V and J ends were trimmed by 0 bases and 0 bases, with 10 bases remaining between them. The CDR3 protein is CASSLSEVWSTDTQYF. The CDR3, as DNA: TGTGCCAGCAGTTTATCGGAGGTTTGGAGCACAGATACGCAGTATTTT.

In its sample, this clone was seen once. V is TRBV19 and J is TRBJ1-1, with TRBD1 matching 8 bases. V trimming: 9 bases; J trimming: 0 bases; junction bases outside the gene matches: 3. The CDR3 loop spans 13 amino acids. Germline V gene data show CDR1 as LNHDA and CDR2 as SQIVND (reference sequence). The CDR3 region has the DNA TGTGCCAGCCGGACAGGGATGAACACTGAAGCTTTCTTT. This sequence encodes CASRTGMNTEAFF. Using reference TRBV19 and TRBJ1-1 for the parts outside the CDR3, the full variable domain is DGGITQSPKYLFRKEGQNVTLSCEQNLNHDAMYWYRQDPGQGLRLIYYSQIVNDFQKGDIAEGYSVSREKKESFPLTVTSAQKNPTAFYLCASRTGMNTEAFFGQGTRLTVV.

This chain connects TRBV12-5 to TRBJ1-1, with TRBD1 as a possible D gene (6 bases). Trimming left V 1 base short and J 1 base short, with 10 bases between. Germline V gene sequence: CDR1 LGHNT, CDR2 FRNRAP. The CDR3 consists of 15 residues. CDR3 DNA: TGTGCTAGTGGTTTGGAACCGGGACAGAACACTGAAGCTTTCTTT. It codes for CASGLEPGQNTEAFF.

This chain joins TRBV9 and TRBJ2-7, with 8 bases matching TRBD2. The germline gives CDR1 SGDLS, CDR2 YYNGEE. The CDR3 is made up of 16 amino acids. J lost 0 bases, V lost 0 bases, and 5 bases had no gene match. CDR3 protein: CASSVDWRGDSYEQYF. The CDR3 DNA follows: TGTGCCAGCAGCGTAGATTGGCGGGGGGACTCCTACGAGCAGTACTTC.

The chain is built from TRBV4-3 and TRBJ1-2; 7 bases agree with TRBD1. This CDR3 has 15 amino acids. Losses at the gene ends were 0 bases for V and 8 bases for J; bases not matched to a gene: 9. The germline gives CDR1 LGHNA, CDR2 YSLEER. This CDR3 reads CASSQDRGSSEGYTF. The CDR3 region has the DNA TGCGCCAGCAGCCAAGACAGGGGGTCTAGTGAGGGCTACACCTTC.

The chain carries TRBV2 and TRBJ1-3; D possibly corresponds to TRBD1 (5 bases). Trimming stripped 4 bases from V and 1 base from J, with 11 bases between. CDR3 length: 15 residues. CDR1 is SNHLY, CDR2 FYNNEI, per germline. The CDR3 bases are TGTGCCAGCAGTGCGGAGGGGACTTCTGGAAACACCATATATTTT. It translates to CASSAEGTSGNTIYF.

This chain joins TRBV2 and TRBJ2-3, with TRBD2 matching 9 bases. V was clipped by 1 base and J by 3 bases; unmatched bases: 8. The CDR3 runs to 17 residues. CDR1 and CDR2 from the germline V gene are SNHLY and FYNNEI. Here the CDR3 reads CASSEGVAGVTTDTQYF. CDR3 DNA: TGTGCCAGCAGTGAAGGAGTAGCGGGGGTAACGACAGATACGCAGTATTTT.

V and J are TRBV2 and TRBJ1-4; D remains ambiguous. This CDR3 region has 15 residues. Germline CDR1 and CDR2: SNHLY and FYNNEI. V was shortened by 0 bases and J by 0 bases, with 5 bases between the two germline ends. Here the CDR3 reads CASSEAGATNEKLFF. As DNA, the CDR3 is TGTGCCAGCAGTGAAGCGGGAGCAACTAATGAAAAACTGTTTTTT. The whole variable domain, filled in from reference TRBV2 and TRBJ1-4, reads EPEVTQTPSHQVTQMGQEVILRCVPISNHLYFYWYRQILGQKVEFLVSFYNNEISEKSEIFDDQFSVERPDGSNFTLKIRSTKLEDSAMYFCASSEAGATNEKLFFGSGTQLSVL.

The chain links TRBV7-2 to TRBJ2-2; 7 nucleotides align to TRBD2. The CDR3 sequence is 15 residues long. Germline CDR1 SGHTA, CDR2 FQGNSA. Unmatched junction bases numbered 8, after V lost 4 bases and J lost 6 bases. CDR3 region: CASSWSGGGAGELFF. The DNA for the CDR3 is TGTGCCAGCAGCTGGTCCGGGGGAGGGGCCGGGGAGCTGTTTTTT.